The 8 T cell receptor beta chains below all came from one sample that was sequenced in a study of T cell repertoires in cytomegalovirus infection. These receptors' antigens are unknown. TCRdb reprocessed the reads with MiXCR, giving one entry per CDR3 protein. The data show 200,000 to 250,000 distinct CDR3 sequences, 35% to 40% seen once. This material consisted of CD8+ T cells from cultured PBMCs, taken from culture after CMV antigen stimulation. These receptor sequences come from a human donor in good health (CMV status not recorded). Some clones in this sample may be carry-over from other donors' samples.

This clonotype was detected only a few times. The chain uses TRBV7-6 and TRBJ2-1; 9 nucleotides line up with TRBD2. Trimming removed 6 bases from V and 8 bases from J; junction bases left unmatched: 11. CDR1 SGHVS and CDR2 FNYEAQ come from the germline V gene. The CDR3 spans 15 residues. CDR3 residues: CASRSYGGGVHEQFF. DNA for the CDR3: TGTGCCAGCAGATCCTATGGCGGGGGGGTGCATGAGCAGTTCTTC.

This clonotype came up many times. DNA of the CDR3: TGTGCCAGCAGCCACCAGGATTCCGGGGAGCTGTTTTTT. Protein: CASSHQDSGELFF. This chain connects TRBV7-9 to TRBJ2-2; D is undetermined. Germline V CDR1 and CDR2: SEHNR, FQNEAQ (reference sequence). Trimming removed 5 bases at V and 6 bases at J, with 10 bases between. This CDR3 is built from 13 residues.

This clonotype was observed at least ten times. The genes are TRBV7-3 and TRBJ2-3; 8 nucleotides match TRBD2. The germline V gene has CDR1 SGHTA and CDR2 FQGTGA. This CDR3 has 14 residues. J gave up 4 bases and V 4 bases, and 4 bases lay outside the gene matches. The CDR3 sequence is CASSSGSGADTQYF. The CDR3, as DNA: TGTGCCAGCAGCTCGGGTAGCGGGGCAGATACGCAGTATTTT.

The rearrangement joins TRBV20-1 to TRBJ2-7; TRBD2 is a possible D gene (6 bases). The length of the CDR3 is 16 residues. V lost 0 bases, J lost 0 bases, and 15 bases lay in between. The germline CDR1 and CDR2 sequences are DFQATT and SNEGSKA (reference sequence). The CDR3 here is CSARDQVGRTSYEQYF. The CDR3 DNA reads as TGCAGTGCTAGAGATCAGGTCGGGAGAACCTCCTACGAGCAGTACTTC.

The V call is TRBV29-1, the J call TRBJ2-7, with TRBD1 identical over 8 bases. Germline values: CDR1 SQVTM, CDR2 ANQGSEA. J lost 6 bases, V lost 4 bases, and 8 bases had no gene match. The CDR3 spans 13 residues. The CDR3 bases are TGCAGCGTTGTAGGACAGGGAAAATTCGAGCAGTACTTC. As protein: CSVVGQGKFEQYF.

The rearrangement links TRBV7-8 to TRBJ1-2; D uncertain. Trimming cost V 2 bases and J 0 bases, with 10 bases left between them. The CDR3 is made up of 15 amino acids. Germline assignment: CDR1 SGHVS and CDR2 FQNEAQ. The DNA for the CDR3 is TGTGCCAGCAGCTTATCAAGAAAAGCTAACTATGGCTACACCTTC. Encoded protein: CASSLSRKANYGYTF.

The CDR3 sequence is CASSSYNQPQHF. For the CDR3, the DNA is TGTGCCAGCAGTTCTTACAATCAGCCCCAGCATTTT. The chain carries TRBV12-3 or TRBV12-4 and TRBJ1-5; D gene uncertain. The CDR3 is 12 amino acids. V was pared by 4 bases and J by 3 bases, with 4 bases between.

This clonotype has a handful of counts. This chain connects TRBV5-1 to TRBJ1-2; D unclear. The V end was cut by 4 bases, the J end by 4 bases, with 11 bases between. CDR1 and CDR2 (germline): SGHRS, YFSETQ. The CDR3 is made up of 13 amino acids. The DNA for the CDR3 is TGCGCCAGCAGCCCCGGGCAGGTCTATGGCTACACCTTC. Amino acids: CASSPGQVYGYTF.